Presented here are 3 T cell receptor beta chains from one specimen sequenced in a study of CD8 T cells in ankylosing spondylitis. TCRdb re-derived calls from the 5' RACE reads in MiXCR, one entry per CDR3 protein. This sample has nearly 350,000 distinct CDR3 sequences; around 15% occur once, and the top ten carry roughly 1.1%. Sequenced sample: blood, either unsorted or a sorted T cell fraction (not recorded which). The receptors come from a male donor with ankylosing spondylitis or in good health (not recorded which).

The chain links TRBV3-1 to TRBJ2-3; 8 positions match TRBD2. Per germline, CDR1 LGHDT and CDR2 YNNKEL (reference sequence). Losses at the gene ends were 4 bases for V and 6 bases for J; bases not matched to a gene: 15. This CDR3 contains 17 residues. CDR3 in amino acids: CASSPQGPGSGADTQYF. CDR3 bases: TGTGCCAGCAGCCCCCAGGGCCCAGGTAGCGGGGCCGATACGCAGTATTTT.

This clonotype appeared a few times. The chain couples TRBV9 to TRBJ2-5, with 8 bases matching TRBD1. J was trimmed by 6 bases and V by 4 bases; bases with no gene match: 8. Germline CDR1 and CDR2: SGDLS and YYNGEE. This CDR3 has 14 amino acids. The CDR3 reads CASSPRTGLQTQYF. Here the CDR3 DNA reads TGTGCCAGCAGCCCTAGGACAGGGCTCCAGACCCAGTACTTC.

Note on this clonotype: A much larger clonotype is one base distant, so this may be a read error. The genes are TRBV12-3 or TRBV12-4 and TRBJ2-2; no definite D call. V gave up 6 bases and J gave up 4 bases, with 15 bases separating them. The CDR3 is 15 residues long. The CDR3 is CASRFRKGSTGELFF. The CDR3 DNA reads TGTGCCAGCAGATTTAGGAAGGGTAGCACCGGGGAGCTGTTTTTT.